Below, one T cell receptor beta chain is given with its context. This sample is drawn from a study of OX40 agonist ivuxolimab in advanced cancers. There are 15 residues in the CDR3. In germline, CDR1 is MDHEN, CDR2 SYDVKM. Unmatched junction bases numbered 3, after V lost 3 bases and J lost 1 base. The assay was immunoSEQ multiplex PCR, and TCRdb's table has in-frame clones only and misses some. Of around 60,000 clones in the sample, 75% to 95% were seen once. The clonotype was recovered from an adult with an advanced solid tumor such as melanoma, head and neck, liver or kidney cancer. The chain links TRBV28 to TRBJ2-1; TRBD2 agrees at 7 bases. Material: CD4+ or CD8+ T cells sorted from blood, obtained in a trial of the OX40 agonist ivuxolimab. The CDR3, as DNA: TGTGCCAGCAGTTTCGGCGGGGGTTCCTACAATGAGCAGTTCTTC. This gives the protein CASSFGGGSYNEQFF.